The source of this T cell receptor beta chain is a study of shared clonotypes between healthy human individuals. Using immunoSEQ multiplex PCR, the repertoire was profiled, and TCRdb retains in-frame clones only, with some absent. The data hold about 590,000 clones, with 95% to 96% observed a single time. CDR1 is SNHLY, CDR2 FYNNEI, per germline. CDR3 size: 14 residues. Trimming pared 7 bases from V and 8 bases from J, leaving 20 bases between. Only CD45RO-negative cells positively selected for CCR7 counted as naive CD8 cells, so terminally differentiated effector memory CD45RA+ cells were excluded. This receptor was identified in a woman aged 30 to 39 in good health. Sequencing was performed on naive CD8+ T cells sorted from blood. The chain joins TRBV2 to TRBJ1-2; TRBD1 is a possible D gene (5 bases). CDR3 residues: CASNDLGGDRGYTF. CDR3 bases: TGTGCCAGCAACGACCTGGGGGGGGACCGCGGCTACACCTTC.